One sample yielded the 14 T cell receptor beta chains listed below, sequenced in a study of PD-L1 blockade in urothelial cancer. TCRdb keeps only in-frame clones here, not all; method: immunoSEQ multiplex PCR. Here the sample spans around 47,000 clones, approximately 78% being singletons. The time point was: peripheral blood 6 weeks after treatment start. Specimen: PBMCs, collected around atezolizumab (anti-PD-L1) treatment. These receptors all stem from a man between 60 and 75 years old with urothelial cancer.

CDR3 in amino acids: CASRLGGKPQHF. The CDR3, as DNA: TGTGCCAGCAGACTGGGGGGAAAACCCCAGCATTTT. The chain recombines TRBV28 with TRBJ1-5; possible D gene TRBD1, 5 bases. Trimming took off 6 bases at V and 10 bases at J, with 13 bases between the two ends. CDR1 is MDHEN, CDR2 SYDVKM, per germline. This CDR3 contains 12 residues.

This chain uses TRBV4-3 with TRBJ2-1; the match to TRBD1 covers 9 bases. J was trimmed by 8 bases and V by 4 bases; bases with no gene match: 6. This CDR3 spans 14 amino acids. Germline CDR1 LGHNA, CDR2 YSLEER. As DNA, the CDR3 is TGCGCCAGCAGCCCCGGACAGGGGAGCGATGAGCAGTTCTTC. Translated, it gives CASSPGQGSDEQFF.

The CDR3 bases are TGTGCCAGCAGCTCAACAGGGACGCCTAATGAAAAACTGTTTTTT. This encodes CASSSTGTPNEKLFF. The chain couples TRBV9 to TRBJ1-4, with D perhaps TRBD1 (6 bases). The CDR3 consists of 15 residues. CDR1 is SGDLS, CDR2 YYNGEE, per germline. Trimming removed 4 bases at V and 3 bases at J, with 13 bases between.

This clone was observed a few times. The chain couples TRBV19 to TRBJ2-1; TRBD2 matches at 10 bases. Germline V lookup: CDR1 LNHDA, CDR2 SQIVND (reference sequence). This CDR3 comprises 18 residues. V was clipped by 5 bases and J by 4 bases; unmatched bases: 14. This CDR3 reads CASSFRAGGPGRYNEQFF. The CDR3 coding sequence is TGTGCCAGTAGTTTCAGAGCGGGAGGGCCTGGTAGGTACAATGAGCAGTTCTTC.

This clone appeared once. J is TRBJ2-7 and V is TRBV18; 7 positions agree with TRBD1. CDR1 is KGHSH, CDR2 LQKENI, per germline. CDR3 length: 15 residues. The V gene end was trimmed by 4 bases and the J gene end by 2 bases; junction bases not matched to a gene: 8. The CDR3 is CASSQRQGLTYEQYF. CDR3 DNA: TGTGCCAGCTCACAAAGACAGGGTCTTACCTACGAGCAGTACTTC.

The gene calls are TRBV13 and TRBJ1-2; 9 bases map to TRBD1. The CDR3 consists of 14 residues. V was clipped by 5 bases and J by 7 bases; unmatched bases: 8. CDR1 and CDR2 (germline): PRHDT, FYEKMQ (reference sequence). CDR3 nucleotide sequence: TGTGCCAGCAGCCCCGCACAGGGGGCGGTTGGCTACACCTTC. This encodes CASSPAQGAVGYTF. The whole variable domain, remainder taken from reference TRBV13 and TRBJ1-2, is AAGVIQSPRHLIKEKRETATLKCYPIPRHDTVYWYQQGPGQDPQFLISFYEKMQSDKGSIPDRFSAQQFSDYHSELNMSSLELGDSALYFCASSPAQGAVGYTFGSGTRLTVV.

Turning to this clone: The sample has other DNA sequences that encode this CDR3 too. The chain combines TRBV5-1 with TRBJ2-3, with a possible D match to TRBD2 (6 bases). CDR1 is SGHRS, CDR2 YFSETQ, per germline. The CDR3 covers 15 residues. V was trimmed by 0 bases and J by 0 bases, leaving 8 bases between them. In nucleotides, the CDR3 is TGCGCCAGCAGCTTGGGCGGGGCCAGCACAGATACGCAGTATTTT. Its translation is CASSLGGASTDTQYF.

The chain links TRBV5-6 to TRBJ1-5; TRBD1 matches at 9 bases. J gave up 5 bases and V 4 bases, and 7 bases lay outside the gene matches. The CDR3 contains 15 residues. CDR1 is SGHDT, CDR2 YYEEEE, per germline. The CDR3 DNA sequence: TGTGCCAGCAGCACGGGGACAGGGCTTGATCAGCCCCAGCATTTT. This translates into CASSTGTGLDQPQHF.

The CDR3 region is CASSLTGGDQPQHF. Here the CDR3 DNA reads TGTGCCAGCAGTCTAACAGGGGGCGATCAGCCCCAGCATTTT. V is TRBV27 and J is TRBJ1-5; 9 bases align to TRBD1. Germline-derived CDR1 and CDR2 are MNHEY and SMNVEV (reference sequence). The junction had 4 bases not matched to a gene; V was cut back by 5 bases and J by 5 bases. The CDR3 totals 14 residues.

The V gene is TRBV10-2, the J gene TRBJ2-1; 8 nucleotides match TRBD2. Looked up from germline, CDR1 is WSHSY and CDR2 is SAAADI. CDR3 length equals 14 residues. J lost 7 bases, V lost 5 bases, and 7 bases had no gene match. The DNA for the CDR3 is TGCGCCAGCAGTACGGGACTAGGCCGGAATGAGCAGTTCTTC. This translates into CASSTGLGRNEQFF.

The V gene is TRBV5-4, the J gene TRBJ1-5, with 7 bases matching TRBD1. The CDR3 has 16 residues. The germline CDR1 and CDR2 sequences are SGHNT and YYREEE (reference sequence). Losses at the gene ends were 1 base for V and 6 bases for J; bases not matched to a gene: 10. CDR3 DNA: TGTGCCAGCAGCTTGACTCAGGGGGACGTGAGTCAGCCCCAGCATTTT. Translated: CASSLTQGDVSQPQHF.

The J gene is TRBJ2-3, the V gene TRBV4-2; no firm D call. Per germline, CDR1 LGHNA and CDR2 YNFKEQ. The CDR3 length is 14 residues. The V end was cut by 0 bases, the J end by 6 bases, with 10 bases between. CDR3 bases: TGTGCCAGCAGCCAAGAGGGCCAAAAGGATACGCAGTATTTT. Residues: CASSQEGQKDTQYF.

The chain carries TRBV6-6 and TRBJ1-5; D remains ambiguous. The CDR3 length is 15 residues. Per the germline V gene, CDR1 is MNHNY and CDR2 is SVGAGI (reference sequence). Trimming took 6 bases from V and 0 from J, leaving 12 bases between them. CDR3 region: CASSPWAGSNQPQHF. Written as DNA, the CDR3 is TGTGCCAGCAGCCCCTGGGCAGGTAGCAATCAGCCCCAGCATTTT.

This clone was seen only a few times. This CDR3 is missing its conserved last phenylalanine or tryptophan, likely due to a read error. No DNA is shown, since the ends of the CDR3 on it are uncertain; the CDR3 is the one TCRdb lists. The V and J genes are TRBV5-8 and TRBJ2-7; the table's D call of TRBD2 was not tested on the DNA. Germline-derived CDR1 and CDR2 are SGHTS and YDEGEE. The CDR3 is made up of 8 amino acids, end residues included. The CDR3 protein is CASSLRGL.